This TCR beta chain emerged from a study of CD8 T cells in ankylosing spondylitis. The CDR3 totals 13 residues. After removal of 2 bases from V and 5 bases from J, the junction contained 2 bases not matched to a gene. CDR1 and CDR2 (germline): DFQATT, SNEGSKA (reference sequence). Study conclusions and caveats: Significantly higher representation of disease-linked clones was reported for matched ankylosing spondylitis synovial fluid. A TCR beta motif made of eight highly homologous variants seemed typical of ankylosing spondylitis blood. Peripheral blood held disease-linked clones only at relatively low frequency, and these were CD8+.

Details on this clonotype: Its antigen is currently unknown.

Molecular-barcoded quantitative 5'-RACE produced these TCR beta libraries. TCRdb re-analysed the 5' RACE reads in MiXCR, keeping a single row per CDR3 protein. Among hundreds of thousands of distinct CDR3 sequences, around 32% were seen once, and the ten largest hold 3.5% to 4.5%. The chain couples TRBV20-1 to TRBJ2-1; 8 bases line up with TRBD1. This clonotype originated in a male donor with ankylosing spondylitis or in good health (not recorded which). Sequencing was performed on blood, either unsorted or a sorted T cell fraction (not recorded which). CDR3: CSARRGQDNEQFF. The CDR3 region has the DNA TGCAGTGCTAGACGGGGACAGGACAATGAGCAGTTCTTC.